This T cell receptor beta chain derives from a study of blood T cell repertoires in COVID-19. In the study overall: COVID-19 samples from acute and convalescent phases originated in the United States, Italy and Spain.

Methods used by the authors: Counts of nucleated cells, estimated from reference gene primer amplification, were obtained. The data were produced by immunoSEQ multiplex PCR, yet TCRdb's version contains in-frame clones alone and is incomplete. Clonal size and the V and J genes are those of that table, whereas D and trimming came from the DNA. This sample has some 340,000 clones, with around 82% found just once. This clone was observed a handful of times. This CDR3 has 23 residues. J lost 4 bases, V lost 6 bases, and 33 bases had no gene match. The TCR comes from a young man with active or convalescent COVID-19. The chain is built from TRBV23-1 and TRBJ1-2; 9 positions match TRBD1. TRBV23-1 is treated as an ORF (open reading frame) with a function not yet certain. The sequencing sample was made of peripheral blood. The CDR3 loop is CASRNPRHHGTGIGETTFYGYTF. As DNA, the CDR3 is TGCGCCAGCAGAAACCCCAGACATCATGGGACAGGGATCGGCGAAACCACGTTCTATGGCTACACCTTC.